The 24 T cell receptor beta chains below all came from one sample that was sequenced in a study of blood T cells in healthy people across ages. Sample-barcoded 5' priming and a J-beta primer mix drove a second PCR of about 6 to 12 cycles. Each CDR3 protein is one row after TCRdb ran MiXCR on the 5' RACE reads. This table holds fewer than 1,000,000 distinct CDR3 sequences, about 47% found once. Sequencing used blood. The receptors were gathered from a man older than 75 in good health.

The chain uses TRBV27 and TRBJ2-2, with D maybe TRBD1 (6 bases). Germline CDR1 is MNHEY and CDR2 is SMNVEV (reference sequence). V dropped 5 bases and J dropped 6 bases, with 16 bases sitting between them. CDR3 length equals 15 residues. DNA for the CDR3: TGTGCCAGCAGTCGGACCGGGACACCACCCGGGGAGCTGTTTTTT. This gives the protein CASSRTGTPPGELFF.

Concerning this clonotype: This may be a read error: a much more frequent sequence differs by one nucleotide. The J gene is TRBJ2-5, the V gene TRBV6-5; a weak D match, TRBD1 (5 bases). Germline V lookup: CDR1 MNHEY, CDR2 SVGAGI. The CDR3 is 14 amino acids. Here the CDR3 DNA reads TGTGCCTGCAGATCCCTCAGGGCCCAAGAGACCCAGTACTTC. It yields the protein CACRSLRAQETQYF.

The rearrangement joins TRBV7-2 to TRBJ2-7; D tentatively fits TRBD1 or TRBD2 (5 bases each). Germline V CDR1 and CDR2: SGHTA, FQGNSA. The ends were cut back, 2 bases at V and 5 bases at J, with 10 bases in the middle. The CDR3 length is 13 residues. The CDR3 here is CASSLSGDHEQYF. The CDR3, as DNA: TGTGCCAGCAGCTTATCCGGGGACCACGAGCAGTACTTC. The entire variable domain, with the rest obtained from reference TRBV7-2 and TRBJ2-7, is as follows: GAGVSQSPSNKVTEKGKDVELRCDPISGHTALYWYRQSLGQGLEFLIYFQGNSAPDKSGLPSDRFSAERTGGSVSTLTIQRTQQEDSAVYLCASSLSGDHEQYFGPGTRLTVT.

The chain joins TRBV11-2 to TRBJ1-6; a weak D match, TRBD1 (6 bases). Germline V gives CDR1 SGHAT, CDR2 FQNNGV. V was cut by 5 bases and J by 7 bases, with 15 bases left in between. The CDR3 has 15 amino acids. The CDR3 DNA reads TGTGCCAGCAGCCCCCGTCCGGACAGAAATTCACCCCTCCACTTT. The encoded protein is CASSPRPDRNSPLHF.

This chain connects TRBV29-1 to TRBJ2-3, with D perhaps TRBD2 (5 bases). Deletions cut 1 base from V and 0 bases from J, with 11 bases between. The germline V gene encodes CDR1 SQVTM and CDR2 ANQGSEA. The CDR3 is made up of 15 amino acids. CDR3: CSVEGTCPSTDTQYF. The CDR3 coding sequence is TGCAGCGTTGAAGGGACTTGCCCTAGCACAGATACGCAGTATTTT.

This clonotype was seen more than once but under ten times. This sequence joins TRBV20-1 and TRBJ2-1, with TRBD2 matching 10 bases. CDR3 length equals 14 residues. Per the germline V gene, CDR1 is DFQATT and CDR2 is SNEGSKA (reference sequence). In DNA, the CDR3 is TGCGTAGCGGGAGGAAACCCTTTAGGCAATGAGCAGTTCTTC. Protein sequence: CVAGGNPLGNEQFF.

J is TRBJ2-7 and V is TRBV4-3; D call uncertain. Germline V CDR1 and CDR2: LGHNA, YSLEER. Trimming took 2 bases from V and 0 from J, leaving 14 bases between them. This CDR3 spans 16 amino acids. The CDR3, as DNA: TGCGCCAGCAGCCAAAGCTGGTCGGCCGACTCCTACGAGCAGTACTTC. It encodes CASSQSWSADSYEQYF.

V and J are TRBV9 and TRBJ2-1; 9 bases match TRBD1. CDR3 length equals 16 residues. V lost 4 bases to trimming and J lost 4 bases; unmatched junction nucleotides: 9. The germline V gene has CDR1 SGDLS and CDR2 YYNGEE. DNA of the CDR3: TGTGCCAGCAGCTCGCCAGACAGGGGGTCGTACAATGAGCAGTTCTTC. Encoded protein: CASSSPDRGSYNEQFF.

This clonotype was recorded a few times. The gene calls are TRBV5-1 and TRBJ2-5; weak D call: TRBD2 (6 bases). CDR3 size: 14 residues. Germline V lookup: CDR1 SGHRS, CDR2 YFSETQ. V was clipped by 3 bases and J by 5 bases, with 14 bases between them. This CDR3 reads CASSSSAGRETQYF. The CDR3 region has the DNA TGCGCCAGCAGCTCCTCAGCAGGGAGGGAGACCCAGTACTTC.

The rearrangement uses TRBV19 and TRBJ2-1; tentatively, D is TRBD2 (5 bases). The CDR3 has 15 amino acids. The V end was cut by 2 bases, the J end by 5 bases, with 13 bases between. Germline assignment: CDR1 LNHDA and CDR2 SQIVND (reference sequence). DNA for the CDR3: TGTGCCAGTAGTATATCCCGGGGATCCCACAATGAGCAGTTCTTC. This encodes CASSISRGSHNEQFF.

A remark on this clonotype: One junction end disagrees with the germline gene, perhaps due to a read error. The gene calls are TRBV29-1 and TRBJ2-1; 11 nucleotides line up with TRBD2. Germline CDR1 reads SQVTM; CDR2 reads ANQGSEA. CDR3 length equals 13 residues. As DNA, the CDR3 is TGCAGCTCCGGGACTAGCGGCTACAATGGGCAGTTCTTC. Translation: CSSGTSGYNGQFF.

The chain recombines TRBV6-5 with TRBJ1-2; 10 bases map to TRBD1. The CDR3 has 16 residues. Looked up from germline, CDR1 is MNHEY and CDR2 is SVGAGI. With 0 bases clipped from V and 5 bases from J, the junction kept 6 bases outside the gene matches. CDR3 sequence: CASSYSRTGGGYGYTF. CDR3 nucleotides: TGTGCCAGCAGTTACTCGAGGACAGGGGGAGGGTATGGCTACACCTTC.

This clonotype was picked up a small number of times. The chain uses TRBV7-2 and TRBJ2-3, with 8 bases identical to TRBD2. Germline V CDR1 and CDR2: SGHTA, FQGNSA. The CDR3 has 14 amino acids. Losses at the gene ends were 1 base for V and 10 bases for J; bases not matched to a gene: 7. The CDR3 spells CASSLVNSGTAQYF. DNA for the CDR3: TGTGCCAGCAGCTTAGTGAATAGCGGGACTGCGCAGTATTTT.

This chain's CDR3 is CASSYPGRDMNTEAFF. The CDR3 DNA reads as TGTGCCAGCAGTTACCCCGGCAGAGACATGAACACTGAAGCTTTCTTT. The chain is built from TRBV6-2 or TRBV6-3 and TRBJ1-1, with no clear D. Germline values: CDR1 MNHEY, CDR2 SVGEGT. V lost 2 bases to trimming and J lost 0 bases, with 13 bases between them. The CDR3 runs 16 residues.

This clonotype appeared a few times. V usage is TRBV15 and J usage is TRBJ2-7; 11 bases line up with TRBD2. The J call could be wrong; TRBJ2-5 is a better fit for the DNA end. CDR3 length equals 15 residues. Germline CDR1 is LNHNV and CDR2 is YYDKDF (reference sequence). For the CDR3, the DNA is TGTGCCACCAGCAGTCTAGCGGGAGGTTGGGAGACCCAGTACTTC. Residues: CATSSLAGGWETQYF.

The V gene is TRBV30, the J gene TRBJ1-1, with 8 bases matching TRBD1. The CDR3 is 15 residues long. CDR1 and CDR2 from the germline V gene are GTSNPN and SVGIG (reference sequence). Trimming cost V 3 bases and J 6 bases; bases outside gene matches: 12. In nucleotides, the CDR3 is TGTGCCTGGAGCGAGAAGACAGGGGCGGGTGCTGAAGCTTTCTTT. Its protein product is CAWSEKTGAGAEAFF.

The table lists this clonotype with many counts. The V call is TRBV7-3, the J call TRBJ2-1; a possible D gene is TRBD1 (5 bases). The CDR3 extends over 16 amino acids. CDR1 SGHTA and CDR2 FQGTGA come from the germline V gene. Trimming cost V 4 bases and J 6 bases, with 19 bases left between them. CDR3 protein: CASSSTGAIIGNEQFF. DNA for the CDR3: TGTGCCAGCAGCTCGACTGGGGCAATTATAGGCAATGAGCAGTTCTTC.

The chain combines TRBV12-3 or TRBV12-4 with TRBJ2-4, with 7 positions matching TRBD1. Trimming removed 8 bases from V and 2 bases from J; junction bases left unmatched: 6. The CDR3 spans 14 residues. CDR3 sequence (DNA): TGTGCCAGCTTGAAGGGGGCATCCAAAAACATTCAGTACTTC. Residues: CASLKGASKNIQYF.

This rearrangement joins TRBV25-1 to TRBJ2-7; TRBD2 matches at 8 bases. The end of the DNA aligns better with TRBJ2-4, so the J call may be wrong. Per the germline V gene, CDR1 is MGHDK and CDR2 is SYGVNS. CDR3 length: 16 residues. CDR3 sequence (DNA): TGTGCCAGCAGTGAATCGGGAGGGTTGGCCAAAAACATTCAGTACTTC. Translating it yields CASSESGGLAKNIQYF.

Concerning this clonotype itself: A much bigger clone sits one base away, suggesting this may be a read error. In DNA, the CDR3 is TGTGCCAGCGGCGCACACAGCTCTGGGGCCAACGTCCTGACTTTC. Its translation: CASGAHSSGANVLTF. The gene calls are TRBV7-2 and TRBJ2-6, with unresolved D. The CDR3 is 15 amino acids. Germline-derived CDR1 and CDR2 are SGHTA and FQGNSA. V was clipped by 8 bases and J by 0 bases, with 11 bases between them.

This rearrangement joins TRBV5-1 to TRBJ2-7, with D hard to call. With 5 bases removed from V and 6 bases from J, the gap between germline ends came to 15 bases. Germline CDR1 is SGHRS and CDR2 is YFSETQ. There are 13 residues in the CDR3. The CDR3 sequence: CASSKSETSEQYF. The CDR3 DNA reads TGCGCCAGCAGTAAGTCTGAAACGAGCGAGCAGTACTTC. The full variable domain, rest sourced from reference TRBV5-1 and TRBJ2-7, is KAGVTQTPRYLIKTRGQQVTLSCSPISGHRSVSWYQQTPGQGLQFLFEYFSETQRNKGNFPGRFSGRQFSNSRSEMNVSTLELGDSALYLCASSKSETSEQYFGPGTRLTVT.

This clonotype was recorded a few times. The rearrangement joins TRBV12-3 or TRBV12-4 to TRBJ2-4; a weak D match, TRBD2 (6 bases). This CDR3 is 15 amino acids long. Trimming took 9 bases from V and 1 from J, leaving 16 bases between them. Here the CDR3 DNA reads TGTGCCAGTCGCGAGCGGGTAAATGCCAAAAACATTCAGTACTTC. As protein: CASRERVNAKNIQYF.

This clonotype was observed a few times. The CDR3 protein is CASSPRSGNVAKNIQYF. The CDR3 DNA sequence: TGTGCCAGCAGCCCCCGTAGCGGAAACGTAGCCAAAAACATTCAGTACTTC. The chain couples TRBV11-2 to TRBJ2-4; tentatively, D is TRBD2 (6 bases). CDR1 SGHAT and CDR2 FQNNGV come from the germline V gene. The CDR3 is 17 amino acids. V gave up 5 bases and J gave up 0 bases, with 17 bases separating them.

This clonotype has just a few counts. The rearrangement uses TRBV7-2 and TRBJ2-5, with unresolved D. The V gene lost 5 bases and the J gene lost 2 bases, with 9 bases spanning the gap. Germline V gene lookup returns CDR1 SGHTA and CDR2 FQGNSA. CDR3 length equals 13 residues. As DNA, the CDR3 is TGTGCCAGCAGCAGGAGTACACAAGAGACCCAGTACTTC. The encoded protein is CASSRSTQETQYF.